The entry below describes one TCR beta chain. Its antigen is not identified. Compared with germline, one end of the junction differs, possibly owing to a read error. This sample is part of a study of blood T cells in healthy people across ages. Study-level findings and limits: Strongly correlated with naive T cell percentage was TCR beta diversity.

Then a second PCR, running roughly 6 to 12 cycles, was carried out with a sample-barcoded 5' primer and a J-beta primer mix. Each cDNA molecule carried a tag from a template-switch adaptor that contained 12 random nucleotides. TCRdb reprocessed the 5' RACE reads via MiXCR and lists one record per CDR3 protein. The data hold 950,000 to 1,200,000 distinct CDR3 sequences, with more than 30% observed a single time. Germline V CDR1 and CDR2: LGHNA, YNFKEQ. The CDR3 runs 15 residues. The individuals who served as donors were healthy Caucasians living in Russia, aged roughly 6 to 100. What was sequenced was blood. The chain uses TRBV4-2 and TRBJ2-2; D is unresolved. The source is a man between 18 and 35 years old in good health. CDR3 protein: CASSQISLSTGELFF. In DNA, the CDR3 is TGTGCCAGCAGCCAGATCAGTCTGTCCACCGGAGAGCTGTTTTTT.